These T cell receptor beta chains were read from a single sample in a study of radiotherapy plus CTLA-4 blockade in lung cancer. Only in-frame clones appear in the TCRdb table, and some are missing; sequencing was by immunoSEQ multiplex PCR. The sample lists roughly 100,000 clones; 82% were seen once. The sample was peripheral blood, taken from a patient treated with radiotherapy plus ipilimumab. The receptors were gathered from a human donor with non-small cell lung cancer who had a partial response to radiotherapy plus ipilimumab. CDR3s include the opening cysteine and the closing phenylalanine or tryptophan. A D gene is named only where the DNA matches it firmly. Clone size is shown for a subset of rows, as once, few, many or a class of expanded clone.

clone size	D gene	V gene	J gene	CDR3 DNA	CDR3 protein
NA	TRBD1	TRBV6-5	TRBJ2-1	TGTGCCAGCAGTCGACAGGGGGCCGTAAATGAGCAGTTCTTC	CASSRQGAVNEQFF
NA	NA	TRBV6-1	TRBJ2-1	TGTGCCAGCATTTTCAGGACAGCGAATGAGCAGTTCTTC	CASIFRTANEQFF
NA	TRBD1	TRBV5-6	TRBJ1-4	TGTGCCAGCAGCCTACAGGGGACCCTTAATGAAAAACTGTTTTTT	CASSLQGTLNEKLFF
NA	NA	TRBV20-1	TRBJ2-1	TGCAGTGCCTCACAGTACAATGAGCAGTTCTTC	CSASQYNEQFF
NA	TRBD2	TRBV11-1	TRBJ2-1	TGTGCCAGCCGCAGCGGGAGGACTAGGAATGAGCAGTTCTTC	CASRSGRTRNEQFF
few	NA	TRBV4-2	TRBJ2-7	TGTGCCAGCAGCCAAGGTCTGACAGCTTCCTACGAGCAGTACTTC	CASSQGLTASYEQYF
NA	TRBD1	TRBV19	TRBJ1-4	TGTGCCAGTAGTTCCCCATGGGGACAGGGGGCAACTAATGAAAAACTGTTTTTT	CASSSPWGQGATNEKLFF
NA	TRBD2	TRBV30	TRBJ2-5	TGTGCCTGGGGTAGCGGGAGTGGGGGGGAGACCCAGTACTTC	CAWGSGSGGETQYF
NA	TRBD1	TRBV27	TRBJ2-7	TGTGCCAGTACGGGTCAGGGGGTACGCGAGCAGTACTTC	CASTGQGVREQYF
NA	TRBD2	TRBV28	TRBJ2-5	TGTGCCAGCAGTTCCCCCGGACTAGCGGGAGTTGCCCAAGAGACCCAGTACTTC	CASSSPGLAGVAQETQYF
NA	NA	TRBV27	TRBJ1-5	TGTGCCAGCAGCGATCAGCCCCAGCATTTT	CASSDQPQHF
NA	NA	TRBV2	TRBJ2-3	TGTGCCAGCTTACAATTGAGCACAGATACGCAGTATTTT	CASLQLSTDTQYF
NA	TRBD1	TRBV6-5	TRBJ1-2	TGTGCCAGCAGTTTTACAGGGGGAGTTCACTATGGCTACACCTTC	CASSFTGGVHYGYTF
NA	TRBD1	TRBV19	TRBJ2-7	TGTGCCAGTAGTAGGGACAGATCCTACGAGCAGTACTTC	CASSRDRSYEQYF
NA	NA	TRBV30	TRBJ1-2	TGTGCCTGGAGTGTAGTAGGGGCTATCTATGGCTACACCTTC	CAWSVVGAIYGYTF
NA	TRBD1	TRBV5-1	TRBJ1-2	TGCGCCAGCGGGGTTCCGGGACAGGGGACGTATGGCTACACCTTC	CASGVPGQGTYGYTF
NA	NA	TRBV30	TRBJ2-3	TGTGCCTGGAGTGTACAGGCTAGCACAGATACGCAGTATTTT	CAWSVQASTDTQYF
NA	TRBD2	TRBV14	TRBJ2-3	TGTGCCAGCAGCCAAGGGACTAGCGGGTGGGCAGATACGCAGTATTTT	CASSQGTSGWADTQYF
once	TRBD1	TRBV28	TRBJ1-1	TGTGCCAGCACCCCAGGGGGCAGGATGAACACTGAAGCTTTCTTT	CASTPGGRMNTEAFF
NA	NA	TRBV5-1	TRBJ2-1	TGCGCCAGCGGGGGGGGCAGCTACAATGAGCAGTTCTTC	CASGGGSYNEQFF
NA	NA	TRBV27	TRBJ1-5	TGTGCCAGCAGTTTAAGCCGGGAGAATCAGCCCCAGCATTTT	CASSLSRENQPQHF
NA	TRBD2	TRBV18	TRBJ2-7	TGTGCCAGCTCACCATGGGGGAGGGCCGAATCCTACGAGCAGTACTTC	CASSPWGRAESYEQYF
NA	TRBD1	TRBV6-6	TRBJ1-5	TGTGCCAGCGTTGACAGGGCAGATCAGCCCCAGCATTTT	CASVDRADQPQHF
many	NA	TRBV6-6	TRBJ2-7	TGTGCCAGCAGGCCTACCGGGACAACTACCTACGAGCAGTACTTC	CASRPTGTTTYEQYF
once	NA	TRBV6-1	TRBJ1-1	TGTGCCAGCAGAGAACAGTTAGGGGGAACTGAAGCTTTCTTT	CASREQLGGTEAFF
NA	TRBD1	TRBV6-6	TRBJ1-2	TGTGCCAGCAGTTACCAGCCAGGGGGCGGGGGCTACACCTTC	CASSYQPGGGGYTF
NA	TRBD2	TRBV10-1	TRBJ2-7	TGCGCCAGCAGCGCCGGGACTAGCGGGATATGGGAGCAGTACTTC	CASSAGTSGIWEQYF
few	NA	TRBV6-1	TRBJ1-2	TGTGCCAGCAGTGAAATTTTCGTAAACTATGGCTACACCTTC	CASSEIFVNYGYTF
NA	NA	TRBV29-1	TRBJ2-1	TGCAGCGTGAGCCAAGCCGGCAATGAGCAGTTCTTC	CSVSQAGNEQFF
NA	NA	TRBV9	TRBJ1-4	TGTGCCAGCAGCGTAGAGGGAGTTAATGAAAAACTGTTTTTT	CASSVEGVNEKLFF
NA	NA	TRBV10-1	TRBJ2-1	TGCGCCAGCAGGGGTCTTAGCGGTGAGCAGTTCTTC	CASRGLSGEQFF
NA	NA	TRBV27	TRBJ2-3	TGTGCCACAAACCGGGGGAGCAGCACAGATACGCAGTATTTT	CATNRGSSTDTQYF
NA	NA	TRBV18	TRBJ1-4	TGTGCCAGCTCAAGTTCCTCGGCAGGGATTGCAACTAATGAAAAACTGTTTTTT	CASSSSSAGIATNEKLFF
NA	NA	TRBV7-7	TRBJ2-3	TGTGCCAGCAGCACCGGGATAGCAACAGATACGCAGTATTTT	CASSTGIATDTQYF
NA	TRBD2	TRBV28	TRBJ2-7	TGTGCCAGCAGTTTTCCTCGCGCCGGGACTAGCGAGTACTACGAGCAGTACTTC	CASSFPRAGTSEYYEQYF
NA	TRBD1	TRBV13	TRBJ2-1	TGTGCCAGCAGCTTACGAGGGACAGGGGGGATCAATGAGCAGTTCTTC	CASSLRGTGGINEQFF
NA	NA	TRBV11-2	TRBJ2-1	TGTGCCAGCAGCCCACCCACGGACATCTTAAACAATGAGCAGTTCTTC	CASSPPTDILNNEQFF